This TCR beta chain was identified in a study of T cell responses to AZD1222 COVID-19 vaccine (dated by TCRdb to about 2021). For the wider study: AZD1222 recipients whose second dose came at about 4 weeks and those whose second dose came at about 12 weeks were combined into one group, since spike-specific TCR depth and breadth did not differ between the two schedules. A total of 233 trial participants underwent TCR sequencing, of whom about 200 had received two doses of AZD1222 and 26 had received two doses of the MenACWY control vaccine. Trial participants were enrolled by age into 18-55, 56-69 and 70-plus year subgroups, with roughly 150, 30 and 60 TCR-sequenced participants respectively. General findings and caveats noted by the study authors: Participants were mostly white British, with more females than males. The authors suggested clonal diversity may have been underestimated. CD4 TCRs associated with the vaccine covered the entire spike protein, and the dominant responses were in regions 160-218 and 743-854. The 56-69-year group was small, and its depth increase did not reach significance, likely because of low power. After two AZD1222 doses, both the breadth and the depth of spike-specific TCRs were significantly higher than at day 0 and than in MenACWY recipients. Only six AZD1222 recipients were SARS-CoV-2 seropositive at baseline, limiting conclusions about previously exposed vaccinees. Nearly half of unique spike-specific TCRs reportedly recognized epitopes outside regions mutated in the B.1.351 and B.1.1.7 variants. Because no day 14 peak-response samples were available, the repertoires could be characterized only after the peak T cell response.

The CDR3 regions of human TCRbeta chains were analyzed by immunosequencing. As for the authors' bioinformatics: TCRs in the repertoires were compared against a reference library of SARS-CoV-2-specific TCRs that had been generated with the MIRA antigen-specificity platform. Breadth meant the fraction of unique TCRs that were SARS-CoV-2-associated, whereas depth meant the fraction of total T cells that were SARS-CoV-2-associated. Each spike-specific TCR was assigned to its reactive spike region and to a CD4 or CD8 class using the MIRA data. Log10-transformed breadth and depth values were compared by one-way ANOVA with Sidak's multiple comparisons tests. The table comes from immuneACCESS by way of TCRdb, which keeps in-frame sequences with V and J called. Part of the clones is missing from these tables; in studies checked, under half for an unresolved V gene and the rest for unknown reasons. V, J and clone size derive from that table, while D and trimming were established from the DNA sequence. The sample records around 130,000 clones, roughly 88% of which are singletons. Of the sample, roughly 9.1% falls within the top ten clones.

The time point label, as the study defines it: baseline before first vaccination. Samples from vaccinated people were obtained from the UK trials COV001 and COV002, which included a single-blind randomized controlled phase 2/3 trial of AZD1222 (ChAdOx1 nCoV-19) in healthy adults. For TCRbeta chain sequencing, PBMC samples from trial participants were taken at day 0 and at day 28 after the second dose. V trim: 6 bases; J trim: 0 bases; unmatched bases: 7. The CDR3, cysteine through phenylalanine, is 15 amino acids long. Only the CDR3 portion is preserved as DNA: 45 bases, with reading frame beginning at the first base. The germline V gene gives CDR1 as MNHEY and CDR2 as SVGAGI. As concerns this clone: Its antigen is unknown. One base away there is no much larger clone; base qualities are not given.

The source of this sequence is an adult in good health. Material: peripheral blood, obtained on day 0 of AZD1222 vaccination. This sequence uses TRBV6-5 and TRBJ2-7; a stretch of 8 junction bases matches TRBD1. The CDR3 has the sequence CASSLDRESSYEQYF. The sequence in DNA is TGTGCCAGCAGCCTGGACAGGGAGAGCTCCTACGAGCAGTACTTC.